These 21 T cell receptor beta chains came from one sample sequenced in a study of T cells in Graves' hyperthyroidism and ophthalmopathy. Amplified regions were TCR beta CDR3 sequences from RNA transcripts. Initially, a first-round RT-PCR of the TCR CDR3 employed the HTBI primer set. MiXCR was run by TCRdb on the multiplex PCR reads, yielding one entry per CDR3 protein. The table records around 350,000 distinct CDR3 sequences, roughly 19% of them present only once. The sequencing input was blood. These receptor sequences come from a woman aged 18 to 35 with Graves' hyperthyroidism.

V gene TRBV12-3 or TRBV12-4 combines with J gene TRBJ2-5, with D hard to call. The CDR3 is 14 residues long. The V end was cut by 3 bases, the J end by 2 bases, with 10 bases between. CDR3 region: CASSFYGGQETQYF. CDR3 coding DNA: TGTGCCAGCAGTTTTTATGGCGGACAAGAGACCCAGTACTTC.

This clonotype has ten or more counts. V and J are TRBV20-1 and TRBJ1-1; D might be TRBD1 (5 bases). This CDR3 has 14 residues. Trimming removed 0 bases at V and 4 bases at J, with 12 bases between. CDR1 and CDR2 (germline): DFQATT, SNEGSKA (reference sequence). Written as DNA, the CDR3 is TGCAGTGCTAGAGATGGGCGAGGGGCCACTGAAGCTTTCTTT. It yields the protein CSARDGRGATEAFF.

The chain carries TRBV9 and TRBJ2-7; tentatively, D is TRBD1 or TRBD2 (5 bases each). Germline CDR1 and CDR2: SGDLS and YYNGEE. With 3 bases removed from V and 0 bases from J, the gap between germline ends came to 7 bases. The CDR3 extends over 13 amino acids. The CDR3 nucleotides read TGTGCCAGCAGCGCAGGGAGCTCCTACGAGCAGTACTTC. Its protein is CASSAGSSYEQYF. Supplemented by reference TRBV9 and TRBJ2-7, the full variable domain reads DSGVTQTPKHLITATGQRVTLRCSPRSGDLSVYWYQQSLDQGLQFLIQYYNGEERAKGNILERFSAQQFPDLHSELNLSSLELGDSALYFCASSAGSSYEQYFGPGTRLTVT.

The chain joins TRBV5-1 to TRBJ2-2; 9 positions agree with TRBD2. CDR1 and CDR2 from the germline V gene are SGHRS and YFSETQ. This CDR3 has 15 residues. The trim removed 5 bases at V and 6 bases at J, leaving 8 bases unmatched. The CDR3 DNA sequence: TGCGCCAGCAGACCTCTAGCGGGGTATGCCGGGGAGCTGTTTTTT. It is translated as CASRPLAGYAGELFF.

In this sample, this clonotype turned up many times. At one boundary the junction diverges from the germline segment, which might be a read error. The rearrangement uses TRBV7-8 and TRBJ1-1; TRBD1 might be the D (6 bases). This CDR3 is built from 14 residues. In germline, CDR1 is SGHVS, CDR2 FQNEAQ. In DNA, the CDR3 is TGTGCCAGCAGCTTAAAGAGTGGGGACACTGAAACTTTCTTT. This encodes CASSLKSGDTETFF.

This clonotype was recorded many times. The chain employs TRBV27 and TRBJ1-2; D gene uncertain. Deletions cut 0 bases from V and 3 bases from J, with 14 bases between. CDR3 size: 16 residues. Germline V CDR1 and CDR2: MNHEY, SMNVEV (reference sequence). CDR3 protein: CASSLSLSESDYGYTF. The CDR3 DNA is TGTGCCAGCAGTTTATCCCTCTCCGAGTCAGACTATGGCTACACCTTC.

In its sample, this clonotype was seen many times. The V call is TRBV6-1, the J call TRBJ1-2; tentative D call: TRBD1 (5 bases). This CDR3 is built from 13 residues. V was pared by 6 bases and J by 4 bases, with 12 bases between. Germline CDR1 reads MNHNS; CDR2 reads SASEGT. CDR3 residues: CASSRDGLYGYTF. For the CDR3, the DNA is TGTGCCAGCAGCCGGGACGGCCTCTATGGCTACACCTTC.

Only one count was recorded for this clonotype. V gene TRBV28 combines with J gene TRBJ2-7; D is possibly TRBD1 (7 bases). Germline V gene sequence: CDR1 MDHEN, CDR2 SYDVKM. Trimming left V 2 bases short and J 3 bases short, with 14 bases between. There are 15 residues in the CDR3. DNA for the CDR3: TGTGCCAGCAGTTTACGGGGGACAGATTTCTACGAGCAGTACTTC. It translates to CASSLRGTDFYEQYF.

This clonotype was seen ten or more times. The V and J genes are TRBV15 and TRBJ1-2; tentatively, D is TRBD1 (5 bases). CDR1 and CDR2 from the germline V gene are LNHNV and YYDKDF (reference sequence). The CDR3 sequence is 15 residues long. The V end lost 0 bases, the J end lost 5 bases, and 13 bases lay between the germline ends. CDR3 DNA: TGTGCCACCAGCAGAGATACGGGGGTAGGGTATGGCTACACCTTC. This codes for CATSRDTGVGYGYTF.

This clonotype was seen at least ten times. The rearrangement links TRBV12-3 or TRBV12-4 to TRBJ1-5, with unresolved D. The V end lost 5 bases, the J end lost 3 bases, and 11 bases lay between the germline ends. The CDR3 extends over 14 amino acids. CDR3: CASSPPGFNQPQHF. The CDR3 bases are TGTGCCAGCAGTCCCCCCGGTTTCAATCAGCCCCAGCATTTT.

This chain joins TRBV12-3 or TRBV12-4 and TRBJ1-2; D possibly corresponds to TRBD1 (5 bases). The CDR3 spans 12 residues. Trimming left V 9 bases short and J 1 base short, with 9 bases between. The CDR3 DNA reads TGTGCCAGTTCCAGGGATAACTATGGCTACACCTTC. Translated, it gives CASSRDNYGYTF.

This clonotype occurred many times. The chain recombines TRBV3-1 with TRBJ2-5; no clear D gene. This CDR3 has 12 amino acids. V lost 0 bases and J 3 bases, leaving 2 bases between the germline ends. Germline V gene lookup returns CDR1 LGHDT and CDR2 YNNKEL (reference sequence). The chain's CDR3 is CASSQEKETQYF. In DNA, the CDR3 is TGTGCCAGCAGCCAAGAAAAAGAGACCCAGTACTTC.

The CDR3 loop is CASSISGPATGNTEAFF. For the CDR3, the DNA is TGCGCCAGCAGCATATCGGGCCCTGCGACCGGGAACACTGAAGCTTTCTTT. J is TRBJ1-1 and V is TRBV5-1; D is unresolved. The V gene lost 4 bases and the J gene lost 1 base, with 20 bases spanning the gap. CDR1 SGHRS and CDR2 YFSETQ come from the germline V gene. The CDR3 has 17 residues.

This clonotype turned up a few times. V usage is TRBV13 and J usage is TRBJ1-2; no clear D. Germline V lookup: CDR1 PRHDT, CDR2 FYEKMQ (reference sequence). V was cut by 3 bases and J by 6 bases, with 11 bases left in between. The CDR3 extends over 13 amino acids. Written as DNA, the CDR3 is TGTGCCAGCAGCTTCCCCCTCCAGGATGGCTACACCTTC. It translates to CASSFPLQDGYTF.

This clonotype was recorded many times. At one boundary the junction diverges from the germline segment, which might be a read error. The chain is built from TRBV4-2 and TRBJ1-3; D unresolved. From germline, CDR1 is LGHNA and CDR2 YNFKEQ. CDR3 length equals 13 residues. In nucleotides, the CDR3 is TGTGCCAGCAGCCAAGATTTGGCAGCCGCCGGACGTTTT. As protein: CASSQDLAAAGRF.

The J gene is TRBJ2-2, the V gene TRBV12-3 or TRBV12-4; unclear D gene. CDR3 size: 15 residues. Deletions cut 6 bases from V and 6 bases from J, with 17 bases between. Written as DNA, the CDR3 is TGTGCCAGCAGCCAGACCTCACCACGGGCCGGGGAGCTGTTTTTT. Protein product: CASSQTSPRAGELFF.

The table lists this clonotype with many counts. CDR3 sequence: CASSFGTSNHYGYTF. The CDR3 DNA reads TGTGCCAGCAGTTTTGGGACAAGCAACCACTATGGCTACACCTTC. The chain carries TRBV12-3 or TRBV12-4 and TRBJ1-2; D possibly corresponds to TRBD1 (6 bases). The CDR3 is 15 amino acids. V was cut by 3 bases and J by 3 bases, with 14 bases left in between.

This clonotype was counted a few times. The chain combines TRBV9 with TRBJ2-7; 11 positions agree with TRBD1. After removal of 3 bases from V and 2 bases from J, the junction contained 4 bases not matched to a gene. The germline V gene encodes CDR1 SGDLS and CDR2 YYNGEE. The CDR3 sequence is 15 residues long. The CDR3 sequence is CASSAGQGDTYEQYF. CDR3 nucleotides: TGTGCCAGCAGCGCGGGACAGGGGGACACCTACGAGCAGTACTTC.

This clonotype was observed many times. The gene calls are TRBV10-3 and TRBJ1-3, with D maybe TRBD1 (5 bases). The V gene lost 7 bases and the J gene lost 2 bases, with 15 bases spanning the gap. The CDR3 has 15 residues. Per the germline V gene, CDR1 is ENHRY and CDR2 is SYGVKD. The CDR3 sequence: CAIIDRLGTGNTIYF. DNA of the CDR3: TGTGCCATCATCGACAGATTGGGCACTGGAAACACCATATATTTT.

Many counts were recorded for this clonotype. The chain is built from TRBV4-2 and TRBJ2-5; D gene uncertain. The CDR3 totals 11 residues. V dropped 0 bases and J dropped 7 bases, with 3 bases sitting between them. The germline V gene has CDR1 LGHNA and CDR2 YNFKEQ. The CDR3 DNA reads as TGTGCCAGCAGCCAAGATTTGACCCAGTACTTC. Residues: CASSQDLTQYF.

This clonotype showed up many times. The rearrangement joins TRBV6-1 to TRBJ2-7; D remains unclear. This CDR3 spans 13 amino acids. The V end lost 0 bases, the J end lost 1 base, and 4 bases lay between the germline ends. The germline V gene encodes CDR1 MNHNS and CDR2 SASEGT. The DNA for the CDR3 is TGTGCCAGCAGTGAAGCGGGATCCTACGAGCAGTACTTC. It is translated as CASSEAGSYEQYF.